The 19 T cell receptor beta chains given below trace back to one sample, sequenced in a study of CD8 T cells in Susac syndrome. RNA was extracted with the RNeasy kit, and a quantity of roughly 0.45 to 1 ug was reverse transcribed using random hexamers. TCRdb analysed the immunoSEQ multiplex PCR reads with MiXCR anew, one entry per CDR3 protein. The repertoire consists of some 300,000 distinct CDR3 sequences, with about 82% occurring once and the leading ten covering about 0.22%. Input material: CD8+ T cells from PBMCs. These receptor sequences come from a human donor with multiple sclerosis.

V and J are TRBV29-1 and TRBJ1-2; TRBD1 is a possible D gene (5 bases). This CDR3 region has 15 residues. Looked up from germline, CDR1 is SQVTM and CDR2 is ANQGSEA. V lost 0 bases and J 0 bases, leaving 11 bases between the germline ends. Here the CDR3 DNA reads TGCAGCGTTGAAGATGAAGGGGCCCCTAACTATGGCTACACCTTC. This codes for CSVEDEGAPNYGYTF.

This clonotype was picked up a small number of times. CDR3 in DNA: TGTGCCAGCAGCTTTGGATCCGAGCAGTACTTC. It yields the protein CASSFGSEQYF. The rearrangement joins TRBV7-9 to TRBJ2-7; no clear D. Germline V CDR1 and CDR2: SEHNR, FQNEAQ (reference sequence). V was clipped by 3 bases and J by 6 bases, with 6 bases between them. There are 11 residues in the CDR3.

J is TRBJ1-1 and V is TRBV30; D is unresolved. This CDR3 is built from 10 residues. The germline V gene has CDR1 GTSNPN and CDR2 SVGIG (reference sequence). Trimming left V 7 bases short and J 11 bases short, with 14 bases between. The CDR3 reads CASSGLGAFF. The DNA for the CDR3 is TGTGCCTCCTCGGGCCTCGGGGCTTTCTTT.

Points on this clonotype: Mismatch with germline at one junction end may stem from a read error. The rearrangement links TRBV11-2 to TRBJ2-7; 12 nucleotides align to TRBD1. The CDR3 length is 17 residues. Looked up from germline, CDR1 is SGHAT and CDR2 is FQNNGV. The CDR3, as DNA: TGTGCCGGCAGCTTAGGGACAGGGGGCCGCTCTTCCTGCGAGCAGTACTTC. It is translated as CAGSLGTGGRSSCEQYF.

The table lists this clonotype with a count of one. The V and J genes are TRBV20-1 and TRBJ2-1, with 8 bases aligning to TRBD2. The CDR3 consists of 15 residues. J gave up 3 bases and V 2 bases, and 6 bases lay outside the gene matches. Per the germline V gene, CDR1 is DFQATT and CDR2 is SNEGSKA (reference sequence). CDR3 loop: CSARPPAGGYNEQFF. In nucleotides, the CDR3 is TGCAGTGCTAGACCCCCGGCGGGGGGCTACAATGAGCAGTTCTTC.

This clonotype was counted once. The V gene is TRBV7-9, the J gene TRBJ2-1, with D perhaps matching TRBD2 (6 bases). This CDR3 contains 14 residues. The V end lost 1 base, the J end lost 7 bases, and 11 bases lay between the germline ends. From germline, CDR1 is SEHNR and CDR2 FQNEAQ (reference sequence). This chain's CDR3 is CASSLGRGLNEQFF. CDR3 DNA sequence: TGTGCCAGCAGCTTAGGGAGGGGTCTAAATGAGCAGTTCTTC. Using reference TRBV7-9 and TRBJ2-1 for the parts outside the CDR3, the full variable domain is DTGVSQNPRHKITKRGQNVTFRCDPISEHNRLYWYRQTLGQGPEFLTYFQNEAQLEKSRLLSDRFSAERPKGSFSTLEIQRTEQGDSAMYLCASSLGRGLNEQFFGPGTRLTVL.

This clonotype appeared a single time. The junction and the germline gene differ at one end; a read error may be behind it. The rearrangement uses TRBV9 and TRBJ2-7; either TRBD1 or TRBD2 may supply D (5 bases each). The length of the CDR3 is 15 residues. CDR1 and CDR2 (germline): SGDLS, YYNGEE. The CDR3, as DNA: TGTGCCAGCAGTGTAGGGGCTAGCTCATCCTACGAGCAGTACTTC. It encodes CASSVGASSSYEQYF.

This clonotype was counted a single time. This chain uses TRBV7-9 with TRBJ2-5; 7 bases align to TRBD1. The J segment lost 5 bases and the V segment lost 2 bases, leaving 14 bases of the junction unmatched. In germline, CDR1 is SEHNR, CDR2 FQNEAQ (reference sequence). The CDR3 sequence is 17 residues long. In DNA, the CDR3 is TGTGCCAGCAGCTTACTCACAGGGGTTGTGCCGGTGGAGACCCAGTACTTC. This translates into CASSLLTGVVPVETQYF. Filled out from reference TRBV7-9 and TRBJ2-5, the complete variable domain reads DTGVSQNPRHKITKRGQNVTFRCDPISEHNRLYWYRQTLGQGPEFLTYFQNEAQLEKSRLLSDRFSAERPKGSFSTLEIQRTEQGDSAMYLCASSLLTGVVPVETQYFGPGTRLLVL.

The CDR3, as DNA: TGTGCCACCAGTGATTTTCCGGGACAGGGGTCAGATACGCAGTATTTT. Amino acid sequence: CATSDFPGQGSDTQYF. The chain links TRBV24-1 to TRBJ2-3, with 10 bases identical to TRBD1. Per the germline V gene, CDR1 is KGHDR and CDR2 is SFDVKD. The ends lost 1 base at V and 4 bases at J; junction bases unmatched: 4. This CDR3 region has 16 residues.

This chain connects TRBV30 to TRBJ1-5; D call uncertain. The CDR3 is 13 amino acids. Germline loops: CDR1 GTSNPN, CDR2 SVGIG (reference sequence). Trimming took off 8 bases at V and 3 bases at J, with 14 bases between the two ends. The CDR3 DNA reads TGTGCCCTTAGCAGAGATTCCAATCAGCCCCAGCATTTT. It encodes CALSRDSNQPQHF.

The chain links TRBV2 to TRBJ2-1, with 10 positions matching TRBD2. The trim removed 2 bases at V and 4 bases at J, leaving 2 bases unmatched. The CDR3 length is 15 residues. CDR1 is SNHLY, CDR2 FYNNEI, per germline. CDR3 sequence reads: CASSETSGNYNEQFF. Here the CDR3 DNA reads TGTGCCAGCAGTGAAACTAGCGGGAATTACAATGAGCAGTTCTTC. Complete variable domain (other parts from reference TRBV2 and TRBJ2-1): EPEVTQTPSHQVTQMGQEVILRCVPISNHLYFYWYRQILGQKVEFLVSFYNNEISEKSEIFDDQFSVERPDGSNFTLKIRSTKLEDSAMYFCASSETSGNYNEQFFGPGTRLTVL.

The CDR3 DNA reads TGTGCCAGCAGCTTGATCCAGGGGTCGGACGAGCAGTACTTC. Translated, it gives CASSLIQGSDEQYF. The chain joins TRBV7-9 to TRBJ2-7, with D perhaps matching TRBD1 (6 bases). Per germline, CDR1 SEHNR and CDR2 FQNEAQ (reference sequence). Trimming took 3 bases from V and 5 from J, leaving 14 bases between them. The CDR3 length is 14 residues.

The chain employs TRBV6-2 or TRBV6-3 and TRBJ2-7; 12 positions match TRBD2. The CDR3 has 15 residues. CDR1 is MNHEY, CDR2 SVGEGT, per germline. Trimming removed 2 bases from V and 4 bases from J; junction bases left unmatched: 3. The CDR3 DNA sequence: TGTGCCAGCAGTTACCGACTAGCGGGAGTTTACGAGCAGTACTTC. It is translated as CASSYRLAGVYEQYF.

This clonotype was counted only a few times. The DNA for the CDR3 is TGCGCCAGCAGCCAAGGATGGGACAGGTCCTACGAGCAGTACTTC. It translates to CASSQGWDRSYEQYF. V gene TRBV4-1 combines with J gene TRBJ2-7; the match to TRBD1 covers 8 bases. The junction had 3 bases not matched to a gene; V was cut back by 1 base and J by 1 base. The CDR3 is 15 residues long. Germline V gene lookup returns CDR1 MGHRA and CDR2 YSYEKL.

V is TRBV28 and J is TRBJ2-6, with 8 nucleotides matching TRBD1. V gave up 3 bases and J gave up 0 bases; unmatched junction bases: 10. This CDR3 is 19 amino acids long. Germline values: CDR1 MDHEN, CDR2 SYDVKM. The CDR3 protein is CASSLLPGQAISGANVLTF. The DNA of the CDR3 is TGTGCCAGCAGTTTGCTACCGGGACAGGCCATCTCTGGGGCCAACGTCCTGACTTTC.

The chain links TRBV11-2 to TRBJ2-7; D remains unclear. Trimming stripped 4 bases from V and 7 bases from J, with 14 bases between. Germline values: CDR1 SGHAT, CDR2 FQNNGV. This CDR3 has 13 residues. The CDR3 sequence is CASSSPNPWEQYF. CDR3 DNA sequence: TGTGCCAGCAGCTCACCTAACCCCTGGGAGCAGTACTTC.

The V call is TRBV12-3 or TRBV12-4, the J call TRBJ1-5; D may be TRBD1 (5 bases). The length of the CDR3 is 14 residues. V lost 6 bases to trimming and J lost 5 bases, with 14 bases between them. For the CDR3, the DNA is TGTGCCAGCAGCCGACTGGTGGGGGATCAGCCCCAGCATTTT. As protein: CASSRLVGDQPQHF.

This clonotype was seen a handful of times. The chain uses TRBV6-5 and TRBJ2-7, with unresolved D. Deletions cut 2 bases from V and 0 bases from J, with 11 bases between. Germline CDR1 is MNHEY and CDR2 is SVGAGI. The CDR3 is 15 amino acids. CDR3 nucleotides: TGTGCCAGCAGTTACCTCGGATATTCCTCCTACGAGCAGTACTTC. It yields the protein CASSYLGYSSYEQYF.

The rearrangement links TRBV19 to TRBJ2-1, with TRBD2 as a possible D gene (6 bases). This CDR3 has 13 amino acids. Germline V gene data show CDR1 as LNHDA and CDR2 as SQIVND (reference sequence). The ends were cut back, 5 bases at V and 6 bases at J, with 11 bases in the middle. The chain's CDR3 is CASSGGGINEQFF. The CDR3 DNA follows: TGTGCCAGTAGTGGGGGAGGTATCAATGAGCAGTTCTTC. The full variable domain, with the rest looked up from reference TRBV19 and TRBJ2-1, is DGGITQSPKYLFRKEGQNVTLSCEQNLNHDAMYWYRQDPGQGLRLIYYSQIVNDFQKGDIAEGYSVSREKKESFPLTVTSAQKNPTAFYLCASSGGGINEQFFGPGTRLTVL.